In this sample, the clone carrying this T cell receptor (beta chain) turned up once. These data belong to a study of B cell selection in AIRE deficiency. Germline V gene lookup returns CDR1 MNHEY and CDR2 SVGAGI. V was trimmed by 0 bases and J by 3 bases, leaving 8 bases between them. The CDR3 is 15 residues long. Regulatory T cells were sorted as CD4+CD25hiCD127low/negative cells. Assay: immunoSEQ multiplex PCR; the TCRdb copy retains only in-frame clones and omits some. In the table there are 20,000 to 30,000 clones, around 92% of which are singletons. The sequence came from a human donor in good health. What was sequenced was CD4+CD25+ Tregs sorted from PBMCs. The rearrangement links TRBV6-5 to TRBJ1-4; D call uncertain. The CDR3 reads CASSYSGGANEKLFF. DNA for the CDR3: TGTGCCAGCAGTTACTCGGGCGGAGCTAATGAAAAACTGTTTTTT.